The clone carrying this TCR beta chain was counted only a few times. The antigen is not known. The sample belongs to a study of T cell repertoires in cytomegalovirus infection. At the level of the study: Public signatures in TCR beta pointed to CMV infection and matching HLA type. General observations from the study: Ex vivo, HLA-C-restricted CMV-specific TCR beta clonotypes prevailed over the rest of the response.

TCRdb reprocessed the reads via MiXCR and lists one record per CDR3 protein. The sample holds 200,000 or so distinct CDR3 sequences; around 40% are singletons and the top ten take 55% to 70%. The CDR3 spans 16 residues. CDR1 SGHRS and CDR2 YFSETQ come from the germline V gene. Between the trimmed V and J ends, which lost 4 bases and 6 bases, there was a span of 21 bases. The V gene is TRBV5-1, the J gene TRBJ2-3; D is unresolved. This receptor was identified in a human donor in good health (CMV status not recorded). Some clones in this sample may be carry-over from other donors' samples. This specimen was CD8+ T cells from cultured PBMCs, taken from culture after CMV antigen stimulation. CDR3 in DNA: TGCGCCAGCAGCAGTACTGAGACACGGTTGCGGGATACGCAGTATTTT. Its translation: CASSSTETRLRDTQYF.